The 29 T cell receptor beta chains given below trace back to one sample, sequenced in a study of T cell responses to AZD1222 COVID-19 vaccine. Sequenced by immunoSEQ multiplex PCR; TCRdb stores in-frame clones only, minus some. The table shows more than 100,000 clones, with about 91% occurring only once. The sequenced sample was peripheral blood, obtained on day 0 of AZD1222 vaccination. All receptors derive from an adult in good health.

This rearrangement joins TRBV30 to TRBJ2-2; a weak D match, TRBD2 (6 bases). Trimming took off 1 base at V and 7 bases at J, with 10 bases between the two ends. This CDR3 has 13 amino acids. CDR1 GTSNPN and CDR2 SVGIG come from the germline V gene (reference sequence). CDR3 protein: CAWSGQGLGELFF. As DNA, the CDR3 is TGTGCCTGGAGTGGTCAGGGACTCGGGGAGCTGTTTTTT.

This clone was detected only once. This chain uses TRBV15 with TRBJ2-1; 10 bases align to TRBD1. The CDR3 totals 15 residues. With V trimmed by 1 base and J by 9 bases, 6 bases remained unmatched. Germline loops: CDR1 LNHNV, CDR2 YYDKDF (reference sequence). The CDR3 DNA sequence: TGTGCCACCAGCAGAGGGACAGGGGGAAATGTTGAGCAGTTCTTC. This encodes CATSRGTGGNVEQFF.

The rearrangement joins TRBV1 to TRBJ1-1; the DNA was not compared with TRBD1, the D call given in the table. TRBV1 is assigned pseudogene status. The CDR3 covers 13 residues. DNA of the CDR3: TGCACCAGCAGCCTGGACAGACACACTGAAGCTTTCTTT. Its protein product is CTSSLDRHTEAFF.

The J gene is TRBJ1-5, the V gene TRBV19; TRBD1 agrees at 10 bases. V was pared by 10 bases and J by 2 bases, with 8 bases of the junction left unmatched. CDR3 length: 15 amino acids. Germline V gives CDR1 LNHDA, CDR2 SQIVND (reference sequence). CDR3 DNA sequence: TGTGCCATCAAAGACAGGGGGCTAGGCAATCAGCCCCAGCATTTT. This translates into CAIKDRGLGNQPQHF.

The rearrangement uses TRBV9 and TRBJ1-4; D uncertain. The V end lost 0 bases, the J end lost 5 bases, and 11 bases lay between the germline ends. CDR3 length equals 15 residues. Germline CDR1 SGDLS, CDR2 YYNGEE. CDR3 amino acids: CASSVGGGRNEKLFF. CDR3 nucleotide sequence: TGTGCCAGCAGCGTAGGGGGTGGGCGAAATGAAAAACTGTTTTTT.

The V and J genes are TRBV24-1 and TRBJ1-1; D call uncertain. This CDR3 is built from 13 residues. V lost 0 bases and J lost 5, with 6 bases in between. The germline V gene encodes CDR1 KGHDR and CDR2 SFDVKD. CDR3 coding DNA: TGTGCCACCAGTGATTTGTTTAGGACTGAAGCTTTCTTT. Its translation: CATSDLFRTEAFF.

The chain joins TRBV30 to TRBJ2-2; TRBD1 aligns across 9 bases. Germline V lookup: CDR1 GTSNPN, CDR2 SVGIG (reference sequence). V shed 5 bases, J shed 7 bases, and the junction held 5 bases outside the gene matches. The CDR3 runs to 13 residues. DNA for the CDR3: TGTGCCTGGTCGCGGGACAGGGTCGGGGAGCTGTTTTTT. The encoded protein is CAWSRDRVGELFF.

J is TRBJ1-2 and V is TRBV4-1, with unresolved D. Germline CDR1 and CDR2: MGHRA and YSYEKL. The CDR3 extends over 15 amino acids. V was cut by 0 bases and J by 4 bases, with 12 bases left in between. The chain's CDR3 is CASSQDLAARYGYTF. The DNA of the CDR3 is TGCGCCAGCAGCCAAGATTTAGCGGCCCGCTATGGCTACACCTTC.

The rearrangement links TRBV30 to TRBJ1-5, with D perhaps TRBD1 (5 bases). V lost 8 bases and J lost 5, with 16 bases in between. The CDR3 length is 13 residues. The germline CDR1 and CDR2 sequences are GTSNPN and SVGIG (reference sequence). The CDR3 coding sequence is TGTGCCGCCAACCGGGACCGAGATCAGCCCCAGCATTTT. It is translated as CAANRDRDQPQHF.

The chain couples TRBV6-1 to TRBJ1-2, with unresolved D. The CDR3 extends over 14 amino acids. V was clipped by 3 bases and J by 4 bases, with 12 bases between them. Germline CDR1 reads MNHNS; CDR2 reads SASEGT. The CDR3 DNA is TGTGCCAGCAGTGAGATGAGGGAGAGCTATGGCTACACCTTC. Amino acids: CASSEMRESYGYTF.

This clone was detected only once. The chain joins TRBV5-8 to TRBJ2-3; possible D gene TRBD2, 6 bases. V lost 0 bases and J lost 0, with 14 bases in between. The CDR3 runs to 17 residues. CDR1 is SGHTS, CDR2 YDEGEE, per germline. The CDR3 here is CASSLAKTSLSTDTQYF. CDR3 DNA sequence: TGTGCCAGCAGCTTGGCTAAAACTAGCTTGAGCACAGATACGCAGTATTTT.

This chain joins TRBV5-5 and TRBJ1-6, with D possibly being TRBD1 (6 bases). CDR1 is SGHKS, CDR2 YYEKEE, per germline (reference sequence). The CDR3 has 17 amino acids. V shed 1 base and J shed 7 bases, with 18 bases lying between them. This chain's CDR3 is CASSLFPDSPQNSPLHF. CDR3 DNA: TGTGCCAGCAGCTTGTTCCCGGACAGCCCGCAAAATTCACCCCTCCACTTT.

The chain couples TRBV4-3 to TRBJ1-2; the D gene is possibly TRBD1 (5 bases). CDR3 length: 14 residues. Trimming took off 4 bases at V and 7 bases at J, with 16 bases between the two ends. Germline V gene sequence: CDR1 LGHNA, CDR2 YSLEER. This chain's CDR3 is CASSPGAGTSGYTF. CDR3 nucleotide sequence: TGCGCCAGCAGCCCCGGTGCAGGGACGTCTGGCTACACCTTC.

In this sample, this clone turned up once. The same CDR3 is also encoded by other DNA sequences in this sample. This rearrangement joins TRBV2 to TRBJ1-2; D gene ambiguous. V was clipped by 1 base and J by 2 bases, with 2 bases between them. Looked up from germline, CDR1 is SNHLY and CDR2 is FYNNEI. The CDR3 is 12 amino acids. In DNA, the CDR3 is TGTGCCAGCAGTGAAGAGAACTATGGCTACACCTTC. Its protein is CASSEENYGYTF.

This clone appeared once. The rearrangement uses TRBV6-5 and TRBJ1-6; tentatively, D is TRBD1 (6 bases). V shed 7 bases and J shed 7 bases, with 14 bases lying between them. CDR3 length: 14 residues. Germline V gives CDR1 MNHEY, CDR2 SVGAGI. The DNA for the CDR3 is TGTGCCAGCAAGGTGACAGGAAACAATTCACCCCTCCACTTT. Translating gives CASKVTGNNSPLHF.

The V call is TRBV10-3, the J call TRBJ1-1; 8 bases agree with TRBD1. CDR1 ENHRY and CDR2 SYGVKD come from the germline V gene. V shed 3 bases, J shed 4 bases, and the junction held 7 bases outside the gene matches. The CDR3 runs to 15 residues. DNA for the CDR3: TGTGCCATCAGTGATGCCGACAGGGGTGTCACTGAAGCTTTCTTT. Protein sequence: CAISDADRGVTEAFF.

The chain recombines TRBV11-1 with TRBJ1-2; no definite D call. Deletions cut 1 base from V and 0 bases from J, with 9 bases between. The CDR3 consists of 15 residues. The germline gives CDR1 SGHAT, CDR2 FQDESV (reference sequence). In DNA form, the CDR3 reads TGTGCCAGCAGCTTAGACCCGGAAGCTAACTATGGCTACACCTTC. It encodes CASSLDPEANYGYTF.

This chain connects TRBV2 to TRBJ1-6; D is perhaps TRBD1 (5 bases). Germline V gene sequence: CDR1 SNHLY, CDR2 FYNNEI. The CDR3 is made up of 15 amino acids. Deletions cut 9 bases from V and 4 bases from J, with 16 bases between. DNA for the CDR3: TGTGCCAGTAGGGATAGACAGTCTTATAATTCACCCCTCCACTTT. Amino acid sequence: CASRDRQSYNSPLHF. The full variable domain, with the rest looked up from reference TRBV2 and TRBJ1-6, is EPEVTQTPSHQVTQMGQEVILRCVPISNHLYFYWYRQILGQKVEFLVSFYNNEISEKSEIFDDQFSVERPDGSNFTLKIRSTKLEDSAMYFCASRDRQSYNSPLHFGNGTRLTVT.

This chain connects TRBV7-2 to TRBJ1-3; a weak D match, TRBD1 (5 bases). The CDR3 is made up of 16 amino acids. The germline gives CDR1 SGHTA, CDR2 FQGNSA. Between the trimmed V and J ends, which lost 7 bases and 0 bases, there was a span of 16 bases. The CDR3 nucleotides read TGTGCCAGCACCATGGGGCTGACGAGCTCTGGAAACACCATATATTTT. Encoded protein: CASTMGLTSSGNTIYF.

The V and J genes are TRBV5-1 and TRBJ2-1, with 10 bases fitting TRBD2. Germline V lookup: CDR1 SGHRS, CDR2 YFSETQ. CDR3 length equals 15 residues. V was pared by 4 bases and J by 7 bases, with 8 bases of the junction left unmatched. The CDR3, as DNA: TGCGCCAGCAGCACTCCTAGCGGGGGTTGGAATGAGCAGTTCTTC. Residues: CASSTPSGGWNEQFF.

The J gene is TRBJ1-4, the V gene TRBV27; 8 bases align to TRBD1. The CDR3 is 14 amino acids. Germline V CDR1 and CDR2: MNHEY, SMNVEV (reference sequence). With 5 bases clipped from V and 8 bases from J, the junction kept 7 bases outside the gene matches. CDR3 DNA sequence: TGTGCCAGCAGTCCACAGGGGGACGGGGAAAAACTGTTTTTT. Translated: CASSPQGDGEKLFF.

The rearrangement links TRBV6-2 or TRBV6-3 to TRBJ2-1; D is perhaps TRBD2 (7 bases). Per the germline V gene, CDR1 is MNHEY and CDR2 is SVGEGT. This CDR3 has 16 amino acids. Trimming took off 0 bases at V and 5 bases at J, with 14 bases between the two ends. The CDR3: CASSYSTRGANNEQFF. The DNA for the CDR3 is TGTGCCAGCAGTTACTCGACACGGGGGGCCAACAATGAGCAGTTCTTC.

This clone showed up just once. The chain combines TRBV7-2 with TRBJ2-5, with D perhaps matching TRBD1 or TRBD2 (6 bases each). The CDR3 runs to 15 residues. Germline V gene lookup returns CDR1 SGHTA and CDR2 FQGNSA. Trimming took 1 base from V and 4 from J, leaving 13 bases between them. The CDR3 spells CASSLGGGGRETQYF. CDR3 nucleotide sequence: TGTGCCAGCAGCTTAGGCGGTGGGGGGCGAGAGACCCAGTACTTC. The whole variable domain, remainder taken from reference TRBV7-2 and TRBJ2-5, is GAGVSQSPSNKVTEKGKDVELRCDPISGHTALYWYRQSLGQGLEFLIYFQGNSAPDKSGLPSDRFSAERTGGSVSTLTIQRTQQEDSAVYLCASSLGGGGRETQYFGPGTRLLVL.

The CDR3 region has the DNA TGTGCTAGTGGTGCTGACATGCACTCTCTCCACTTT. Amino acid sequence: CASGADMHSLHF. This chain uses TRBV12-5 with TRBJ1-6; the D is unclear. Trimming pared 5 bases from V and 16 bases from J, leaving 15 bases between. This CDR3 is built from 12 residues. The germline CDR1 and CDR2 sequences are LGHNT and FRNRAP.

The chain carries TRBV7-8 and TRBJ1-1; D not certain. Deletions cut 2 bases from V and 1 base from J, with 20 bases between. This CDR3 region has 18 residues. From germline, CDR1 is SGHVS and CDR2 FQNEAQ. CDR3 in DNA: TGTGCCAGCAGCTTATCTAGGACCCCTGGCGGGTGGAACACTGAAGCTTTCTTT. Residues: CASSLSRTPGGWNTEAFF.

V and J are TRBV19 and TRBJ2-3; 8 nucleotides line up with TRBD2. V lost 3 bases to trimming and J lost 0 bases; unmatched junction nucleotides: 2. The CDR3 is 15 amino acids. Germline V gene sequence: CDR1 LNHDA, CDR2 SQIVND (reference sequence). DNA for the CDR3: TGTGCCAGTAGTATTTCTAGCGGGAGCACAGATACGCAGTATTTT. Encoded protein: CASSISSGSTDTQYF. Using reference TRBV19 and TRBJ2-3 for the parts outside the CDR3, the full variable domain is DGGITQSPKYLFRKEGQNVTLSCEQNLNHDAMYWYRQDPGQGLRLIYYSQIVNDFQKGDIAEGYSVSREKKESFPLTVTSAQKNPTAFYLCASSISSGSTDTQYFGPGTRLTVL.

To note about this clone: The junction departs from the called germline gene at one end, perhaps through a read error. The rearrangement links TRBV10-3 to TRBJ1-3; D call uncertain. Germline V gives CDR1 ENHRY, CDR2 SYGVKD. CDR3 length equals 14 residues. The CDR3 nucleotides are TGTGCCATCAGTGCGGGCGGCCCTGGAAATACCATATATTTT. This sequence encodes CAISAGGPGNTIYF.

The rearrangement links TRBV4-1 to TRBJ2-1; D perhaps matches TRBD1 (6 bases). V lost 4 bases and J lost 2, with 9 bases in between. CDR1 is MGHRA and CDR2 is YSYEKL in the germline V gene. The CDR3 extends over 14 amino acids. The CDR3 nucleotides are TGCGCCAGCAGCCGTCAGGGGCCCTACAATGAGCAGTTCTTC. It encodes CASSRQGPYNEQFF.

This clone came up once. This sequence joins TRBV6-5 and TRBJ1-1; D gene uncertain. This CDR3 has 12 amino acids. V was pared by 10 bases and J by 2 bases, with 11 bases between. Germline V gene sequence: CDR1 MNHEY, CDR2 SVGAGI. CDR3 sequence reads: CATQLINTEAFF. The CDR3 DNA is TGTGCCACCCAGTTAATCAACACTGAAGCTTTCTTT.